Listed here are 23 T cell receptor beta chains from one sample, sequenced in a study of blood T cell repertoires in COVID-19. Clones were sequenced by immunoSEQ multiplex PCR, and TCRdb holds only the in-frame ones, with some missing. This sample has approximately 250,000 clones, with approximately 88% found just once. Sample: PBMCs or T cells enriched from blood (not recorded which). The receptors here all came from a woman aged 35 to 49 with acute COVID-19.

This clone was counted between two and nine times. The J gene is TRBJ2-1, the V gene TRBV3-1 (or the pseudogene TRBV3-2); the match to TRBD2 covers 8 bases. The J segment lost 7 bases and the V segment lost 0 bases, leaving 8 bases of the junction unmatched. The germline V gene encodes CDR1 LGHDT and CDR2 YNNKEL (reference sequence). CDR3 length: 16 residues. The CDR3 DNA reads TGTGCCAGCAGCCAAGATAGTACGGGAGGGGGGAATGAGCAGTTCTTC. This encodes CASSQDSTGGGNEQFF.

CDR3 nucleotides: TGTGCCAGCAGTCTACAGCCGAACACTGAAGCTTTCTTT. This sequence encodes CASSLQPNTEAFF. V and J are TRBV2 and TRBJ1-1; D call uncertain. The V gene's germline CDR1 is SNHLY and CDR2 FYNNEI. The CDR3 loop spans 13 amino acids. Trimming took off 5 bases at V and 1 base at J, with 8 bases between the two ends.

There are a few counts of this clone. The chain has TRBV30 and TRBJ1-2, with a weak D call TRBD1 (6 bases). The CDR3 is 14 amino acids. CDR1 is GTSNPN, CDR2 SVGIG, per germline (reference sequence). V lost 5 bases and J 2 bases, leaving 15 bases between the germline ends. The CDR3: CAWSRGSQNYGYTF. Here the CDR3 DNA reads TGTGCCTGGTCCAGGGGCAGCCAGAACTATGGCTACACCTTC.

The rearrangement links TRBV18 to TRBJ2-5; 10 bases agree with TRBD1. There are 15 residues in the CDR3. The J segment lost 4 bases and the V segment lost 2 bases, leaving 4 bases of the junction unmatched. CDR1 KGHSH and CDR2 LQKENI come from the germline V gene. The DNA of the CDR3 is TGTGCCAGCTCACCAGACAGGGGGCGGGCAGAGACCCAGTACTTC. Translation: CASSPDRGRAETQYF.

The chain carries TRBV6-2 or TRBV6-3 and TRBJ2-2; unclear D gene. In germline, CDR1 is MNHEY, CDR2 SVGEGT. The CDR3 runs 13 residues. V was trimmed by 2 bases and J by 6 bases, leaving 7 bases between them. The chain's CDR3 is CASSYGSAGELFF. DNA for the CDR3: TGTGCCAGCAGTTACGGAAGCGCCGGGGAGCTGTTTTTT.

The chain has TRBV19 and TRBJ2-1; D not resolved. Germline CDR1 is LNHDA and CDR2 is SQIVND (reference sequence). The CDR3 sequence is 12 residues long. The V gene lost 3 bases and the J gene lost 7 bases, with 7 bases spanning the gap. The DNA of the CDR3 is TGTGCCAGTAGTATTCCCCCAAATGAGCAGTTCTTC. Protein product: CASSIPPNEQFF.

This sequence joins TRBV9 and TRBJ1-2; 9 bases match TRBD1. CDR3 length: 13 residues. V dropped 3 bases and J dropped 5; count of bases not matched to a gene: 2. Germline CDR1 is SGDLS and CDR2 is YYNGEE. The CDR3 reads CASSGTGEYGYTF. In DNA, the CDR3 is TGTGCCAGCAGCGGGACAGGGGAGTATGGCTACACCTTC.

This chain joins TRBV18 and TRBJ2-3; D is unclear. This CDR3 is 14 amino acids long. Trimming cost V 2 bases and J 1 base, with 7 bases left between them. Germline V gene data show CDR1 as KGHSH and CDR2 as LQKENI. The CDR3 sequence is CASSPSEGTDTQYF. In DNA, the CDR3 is TGTGCCAGCTCACCATCAGAGGGCACAGATACGCAGTATTTT.

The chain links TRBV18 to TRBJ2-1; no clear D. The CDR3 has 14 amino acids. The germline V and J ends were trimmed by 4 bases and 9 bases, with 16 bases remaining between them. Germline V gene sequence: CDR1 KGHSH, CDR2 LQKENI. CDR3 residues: CASSLRVPLVEQFF. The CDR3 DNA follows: TGTGCCAGCTCACTTCGGGTCCCCTTGGTTGAGCAGTTCTTC.

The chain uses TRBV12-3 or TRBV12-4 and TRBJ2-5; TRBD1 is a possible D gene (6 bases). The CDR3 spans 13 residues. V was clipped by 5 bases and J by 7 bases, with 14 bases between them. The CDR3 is CASSRDISGTQYF. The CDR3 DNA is TGTGCCAGCAGTCGGGACATTTCTGGGACCCAGTACTTC.

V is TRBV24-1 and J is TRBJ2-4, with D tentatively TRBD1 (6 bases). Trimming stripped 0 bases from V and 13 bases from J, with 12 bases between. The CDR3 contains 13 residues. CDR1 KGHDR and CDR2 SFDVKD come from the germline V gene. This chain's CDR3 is CATSDLQTGNQYF. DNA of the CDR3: TGTGCCACCAGTGATTTGCAGACAGGAAACCAGTACTTC.

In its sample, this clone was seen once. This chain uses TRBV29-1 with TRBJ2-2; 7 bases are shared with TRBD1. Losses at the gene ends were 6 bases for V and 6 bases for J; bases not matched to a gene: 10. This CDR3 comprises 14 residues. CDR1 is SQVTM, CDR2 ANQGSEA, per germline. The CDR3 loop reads CSVGQARSAGELFF. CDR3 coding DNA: TGCAGCGTCGGACAGGCCAGGAGTGCCGGGGAGCTGTTTTTT.

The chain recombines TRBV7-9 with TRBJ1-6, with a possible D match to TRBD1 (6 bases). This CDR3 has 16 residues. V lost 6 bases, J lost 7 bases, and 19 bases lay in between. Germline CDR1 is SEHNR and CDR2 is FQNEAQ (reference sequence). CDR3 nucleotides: TGTGCCAGCAGATCTGGACCGAGGGGGAACAATTCACCCCTCCACTTT. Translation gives CASRSGPRGNNSPLHF.

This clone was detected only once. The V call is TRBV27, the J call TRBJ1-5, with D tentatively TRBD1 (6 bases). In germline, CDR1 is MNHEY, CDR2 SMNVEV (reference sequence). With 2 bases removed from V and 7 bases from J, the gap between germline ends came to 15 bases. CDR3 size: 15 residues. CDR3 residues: CASSLGQGQSQPQHF. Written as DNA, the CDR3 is TGTGCCAGCAGTTTAGGTCAGGGACAATCACAGCCCCAGCATTTT.

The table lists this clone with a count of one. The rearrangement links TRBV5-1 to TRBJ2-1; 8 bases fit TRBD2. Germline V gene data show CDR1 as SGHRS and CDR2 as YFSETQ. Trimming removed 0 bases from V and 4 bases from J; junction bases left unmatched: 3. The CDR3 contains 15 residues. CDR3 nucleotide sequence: TGCGCCAGCAGCTTGGAAGGGACTAGTTACAATGAGCAGTTCTTC. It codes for CASSLEGTSYNEQFF.

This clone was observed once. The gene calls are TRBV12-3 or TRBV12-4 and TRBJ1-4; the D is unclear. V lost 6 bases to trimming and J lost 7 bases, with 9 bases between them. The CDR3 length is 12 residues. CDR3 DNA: TGTGCCAGCAGGTTCACATCTGAAAAACTGTTTTTT. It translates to CASRFTSEKLFF.

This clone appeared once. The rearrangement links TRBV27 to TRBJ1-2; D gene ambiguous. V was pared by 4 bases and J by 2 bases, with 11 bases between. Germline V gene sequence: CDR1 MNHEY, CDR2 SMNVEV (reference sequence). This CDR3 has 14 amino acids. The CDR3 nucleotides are TGTGCCAGCAGTTCAGTGAGACAAAACTATGGCTACACCTTC. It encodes CASSSVRQNYGYTF.

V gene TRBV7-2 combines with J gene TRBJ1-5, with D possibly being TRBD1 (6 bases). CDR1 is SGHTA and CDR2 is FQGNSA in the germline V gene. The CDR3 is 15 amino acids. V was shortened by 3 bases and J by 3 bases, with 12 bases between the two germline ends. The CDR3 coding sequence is TGTGCCAGCAGCTTTGGGGCAGGGGTCAATCAGCCCCAGCATTTT. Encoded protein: CASSFGAGVNQPQHF.

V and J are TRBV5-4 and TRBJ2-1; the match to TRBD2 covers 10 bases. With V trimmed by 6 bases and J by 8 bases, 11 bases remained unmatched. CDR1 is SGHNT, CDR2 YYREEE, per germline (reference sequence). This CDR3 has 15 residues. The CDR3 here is CASIQAGGSRDEQFF. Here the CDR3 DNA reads TGTGCCAGCATCCAAGCGGGAGGGTCTAGGGATGAGCAGTTCTTC.

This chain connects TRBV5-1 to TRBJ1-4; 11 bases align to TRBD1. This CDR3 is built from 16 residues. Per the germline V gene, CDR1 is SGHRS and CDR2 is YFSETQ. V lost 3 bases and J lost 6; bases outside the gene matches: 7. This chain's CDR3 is CASSSTPGQGDEKLFF. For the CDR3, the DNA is TGCGCCAGCAGCTCTACTCCGGGACAGGGGGATGAAAAACTGTTTTTT.

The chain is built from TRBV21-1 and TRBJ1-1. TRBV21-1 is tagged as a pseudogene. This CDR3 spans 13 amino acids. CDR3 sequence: CASSPPRVSEAFF. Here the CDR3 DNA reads TGTGCCAGCAGCCCTCCGCGGGTTAGTGAAGCTTTCTTT.

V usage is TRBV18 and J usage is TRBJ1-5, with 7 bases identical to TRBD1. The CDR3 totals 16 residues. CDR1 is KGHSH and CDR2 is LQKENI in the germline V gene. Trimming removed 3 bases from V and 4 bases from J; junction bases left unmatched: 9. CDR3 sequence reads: CASSPPGEQGNQPQHF. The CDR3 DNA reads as TGTGCCAGCTCACCCCCGGGCGAACAGGGGAATCAGCCCCAGCATTTT. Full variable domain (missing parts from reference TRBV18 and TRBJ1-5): NAGVMQNPRHLVRRRGQEARLRCSPMKGHSHVYWYRQLPEEGLKFMVYLQKENIIDESGMPKERFSAEFPKEGPSILRIQQVVRGDSAAYFCASSPPGEQGNQPQHFGDGTRLSIL.

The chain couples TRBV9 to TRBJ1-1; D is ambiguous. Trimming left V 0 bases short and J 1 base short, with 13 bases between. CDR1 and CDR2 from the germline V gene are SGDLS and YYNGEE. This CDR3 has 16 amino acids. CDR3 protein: CASSVAIEGSNTEAFF. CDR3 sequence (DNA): TGTGCCAGCAGCGTAGCTATCGAGGGCTCGAACACTGAAGCTTTCTTT.